This is a list of T cell receptor beta chains from one sample in a study of T cell responses to AZD1222 COVID-19 vaccine. Profiled with immunoSEQ multiplex PCR; TCRdb holds only in-frame clones, not every one. Of 100,000 or so clones in the sample, approximately 87% are singletons; the top ten hold roughly 4.2%. Specimen: peripheral blood, collected on day 0 of MenACWY control vaccination. These receptors came from an adult in good health. The CDR3 runs from the conserved cysteine through the conserved F or W. A D gene is named only where the DNA matches it firmly. Clone size is stated in some rows and not others, as once, few, many or a class when expanded.

V: TRBV27
J: TRBJ2-3
size: NA
D: NA
CDR3: CASSYRRTSTDTQYF
DNA: TGTGCCAGCAGTTACCGTAGAACTAGCACAGATACGCAGTATTTT

V: TRBV6-5
J: TRBJ2-7
size: NA
D: NA
CDR3: CASRLQGRHEQYF
DNA: TGTGCCAGCAGGCTACAGGGTCGGCACGAGCAGTACTTC

V: TRBV28
J: TRBJ2-7
size: NA
D: TRBD1
CDR3: CASSLSTRTGDEQYF
DNA: TGTGCCAGCAGTTTATCCACCAGGACAGGGGACGAGCAGTACTTC

V: TRBV7-2
J: TRBJ2-1
size: NA
D: TRBD2
CDR3: CASSVGVGGRVREQFF
DNA: TGTGCCAGCAGCGTAGGGGTAGGCGGGAGGGTTAGGGAGCAGTTCTTC

V: TRBV27
J: TRBJ2-7
size: NA
D: TRBD2
CDR3: CASSREGLWEQYF
DNA: TGTGCCAGCAGTCGGGAGGGCTTGTGGGAGCAGTACTTC

V: TRBV6-5
J: TRBJ2-1
size: once
D: TRBD1
CDR3: CASTRDSPYNEQFF
DNA: TGTGCCAGCACCCGGGACAGCCCGTACAATGAGCAGTTCTTC

V: TRBV28
J: TRBJ1-2
size: NA
D: NA
CDR3: CASRRGGADHYGYTF
DNA: TGTGCCAGCAGGAGGGGAGGGGCAGATCACTATGGCTACACCTTC

V: TRBV29-1
J: TRBJ1-1
size: NA
D: TRBD1
CDR3: CSAGQGRGNTEAFF
DNA: TGCAGCGCTGGACAGGGGAGGGGGAACACTGAAGCTTTCTTT

V: TRBV21-1
J: TRBJ2-7
size: NA
D: NA
CDR3: CASSKRGEHYEQYF
DNA: TGTGCCAGCAGCAAACGGGGGGAACACTACGAGCAGTACTTC

V: TRBV5-5
J: TRBJ2-3
size: NA
D: NA
CDR3: CASRPGTPATDTQYF
DNA: TGTGCCAGCAGGCCGGGGACACCAGCCACAGATACGCAGTATTTT

V: TRBV7-6
J: TRBJ2-7
size: NA
D: NA
CDR3: CASSPGERVTYEQYF
DNA: TGTGCCAGCAGCCCGGGGGAGCGGGTAACCTACGAGCAGTACTTC

V: TRBV14
J: TRBJ1-2
size: NA
D: NA
CDR3: CASSQVEWGYTF
DNA: TGTGCCAGCAGCCAAGTCGAATGGGGCTACACCTTC

V: TRBV6-5
J: TRBJ2-4
size: once
D: NA
CDR3: CASDREANIQYF
DNA: TGTGCCAGCGACAGGGAGGCAAACATTCAGTACTTC

V: TRBV20-1
J: TRBJ2-5
size: once
D: NA
CDR3: CSIGGETQYF
DNA: TGCAGTATTGGTGGAGAGACCCAGTACTTC

V: TRBV3-1/TRBV3-2
J: TRBJ1-1
size: NA
D: TRBD1
CDR3: CASSHRDRVNTEAFF
DNA: TGTGCCAGCAGCCATAGAGACAGGGTTAACACTGAAGCTTTCTTT

V: TRBV9
J: TRBJ2-3
size: NA
D: NA
CDR3: CASSVDLSTDTQYF
DNA: TGTGCCAGCAGCGTAGACCTAAGCACAGATACGCAGTATTTT

V: TRBV4-3
J: TRBJ2-2
size: NA
D: NA
CDR3: CASSQEPQNTGELFF
DNA: TGCGCCAGCAGCCAAGAGCCCCAGAACACCGGGGAGCTGTTTTTT